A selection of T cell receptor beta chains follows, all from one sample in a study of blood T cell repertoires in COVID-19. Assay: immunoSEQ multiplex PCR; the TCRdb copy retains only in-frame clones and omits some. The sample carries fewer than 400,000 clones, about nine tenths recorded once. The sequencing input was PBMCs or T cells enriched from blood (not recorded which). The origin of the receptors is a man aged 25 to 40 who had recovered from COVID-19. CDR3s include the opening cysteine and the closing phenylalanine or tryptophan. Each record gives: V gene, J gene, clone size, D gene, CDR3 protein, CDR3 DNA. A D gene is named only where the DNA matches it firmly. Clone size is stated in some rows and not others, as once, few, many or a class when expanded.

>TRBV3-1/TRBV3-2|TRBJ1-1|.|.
CASSQMTPNTEAFF
TGTGCCAGCAGCCAGATGACACCGAACACTGAAGCTTTCTTT
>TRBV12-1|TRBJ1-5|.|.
CASSSRGPANQPQHF
TGTGCCAGCAGCTCCAGGGGGCCCGCCAATCAGCCCCAGCATTTT
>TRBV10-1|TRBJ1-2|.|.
CASSDSPWSGANYGYTF
TGCGCCAGCAGTGATAGTCCCTGGTCAGGTGCTAACTATGGCTACACCTTC
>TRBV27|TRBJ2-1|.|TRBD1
CASSPPGQGAYEQFF
TGTGCCAGCAGTCCACCGGGACAGGGGGCATATGAGCAGTTCTTC
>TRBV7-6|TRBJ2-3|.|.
CASSYLAASTDTQYF
TGTGCCAGCAGCTATTTGGCGGCTAGCACAGATACGCAGTATTTT
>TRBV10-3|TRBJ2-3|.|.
CAISETRGGAVADTQYF
TGTGCCATCAGTGAGACTAGGGGGGGGGCGGTAGCAGATACGCAGTATTTT
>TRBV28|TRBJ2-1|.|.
CASSPQRRVPPHNEQFF
TGTGCCAGCAGTCCCCAGAGACGGGTCCCCCCCCACAATGAGCAGTTCTTC
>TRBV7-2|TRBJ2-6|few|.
CASSQGTNPGANVLTF
TGTGCCAGCAGCCAAGGGACAAACCCTGGGGCCAACGTCCTGACTTTC
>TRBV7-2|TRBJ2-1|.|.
CASSLALRSYNEQFF
TGTGCCAGCAGCTTAGCCCTTCGCTCCTACAATGAGCAGTTCTTC
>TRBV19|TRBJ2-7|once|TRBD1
CASSIGRGLEQYF
TGTGCCAGTAGTATTGGCAGGGGGCTTGAGCAGTACTTC
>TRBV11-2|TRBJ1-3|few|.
CASSLVQGNTIYF
TGTGCCAGCAGCTTAGTCCAGGGAAACACCATATATTTT
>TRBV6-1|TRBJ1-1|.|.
CASSDLRNTEAFF
TGTGCCAGCAGTGATTTGAGGAACACTGAAGCTTTCTTT
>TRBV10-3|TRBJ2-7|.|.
CAISEFAGSTAYEQYF
TGTGCCATCAGTGAGTTCGCGGGGAGTACGGCCTACGAGCAGTACTTC
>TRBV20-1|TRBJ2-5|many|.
CSAAGMETQYF
TGCAGTGCCGCGGGTATGGAGACCCAGTACTTC
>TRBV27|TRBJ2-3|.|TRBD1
CASSLRGLCWPTGNTDTQYF
TGTGCCAGCAGTTTAAGGGGCCTATGCTGGCCGACAGGGAACACAGATACGCAGTATTTT
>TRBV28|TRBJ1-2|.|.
CASTPGGNYGYTF
TGTGCCAGCACCCCGGGCGGGAACTATGGCTACACCTTC
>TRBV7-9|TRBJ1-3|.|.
CASSSGTEKRF
TGTGCCAGCAGCTCCGGGACTGAGAAAAGATTT
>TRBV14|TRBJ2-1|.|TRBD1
CASSTHRDREYNEQFF
TGTGCCAGCAGCACTCACCGGGACAGGGAATACAATGAGCAGTTCTTC
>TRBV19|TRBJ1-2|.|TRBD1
CASSTGTVRPNYGYTF
TGTGCCAGTAGCACCGGGACAGTCCGCCCCAACTATGGCTACACCTTC
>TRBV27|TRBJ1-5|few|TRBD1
CASSLTGRRGQPQHF
TGTGCCAGCAGCCTGACAGGGAGGAGAGGTCAGCCCCAGCATTTT
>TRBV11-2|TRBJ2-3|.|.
CASSSRGGIRADTQYF
TGTGCCAGCAGCTCGAGGGGAGGCATTCGGGCAGATACGCAGTATTTT
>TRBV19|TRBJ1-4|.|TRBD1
CASSLTGAGNEKLFF
TGTGCCAGTAGTCTCACAGGGGCCGGTAATGAAAAACTGTTTTTT
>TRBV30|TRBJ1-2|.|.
CAWSRGGDYGYTF
TGTGCCTGGAGCCGGGGGGGAGACTATGGCTACACCTTC
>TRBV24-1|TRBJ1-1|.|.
CATSGGLNTEAFF
TGTGCCACCAGCGGGGGGCTGAACACTGAAGCTTTCTTT
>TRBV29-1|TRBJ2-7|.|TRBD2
CSVASTSGSYEQYF
TGCAGCGTTGCGAGCACTAGCGGCTCCTACGAGCAGTACTTC
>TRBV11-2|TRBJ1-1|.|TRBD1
CASSLDRQGVGEAFF
TGTGCCAGCAGCTTAGACCGACAGGGGGTGGGTGAAGCTTTCTTT
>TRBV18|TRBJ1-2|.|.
CASSLQGDYGYTF
TGTGCCAGCTCACTACAGGGAGACTATGGCTACACCTTC
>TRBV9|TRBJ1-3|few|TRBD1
CASSPTTGRSGNTIYF
TGTGCCAGCAGCCCTACGACAGGGCGATCCGGAAACACCATATATTTT